These T cell receptor beta chains were read from a single sample in a study of blood T cell repertoires in COVID-19. Some clones are missing from TCRdb's copy, which holds only in-frame ones; the method was immunoSEQ multiplex PCR. This table holds about 520,000 clones, roughly 88% found once. Sequenced: peripheral blood. These receptor sequences come from a human donor in a cohort sampled during active COVID-19. Both conserved end residues are trimmed from each CDR3. Clone size is given for some rows only: seen once, a few or many times, or a class if the clone is expanded.

J: TRBJ1-1
V: TRBV11-2
size: .
CDR3: ASSLERSGGSAEAF

J: TRBJ2-5
V: TRBV7-5
size: .
CDR3: ARSLGGRLQETQY

J: TRBJ2-1
V: TRBV24-1
size: .
CDR3: ATSDQIAGSEQF

J: TRBJ2-3
V: TRBV6-6
size: .
CDR3: ASSRNLQGRSTDTQY

J: TRBJ1-1
V: TRBV7-6
size: .
CDR3: ASSLETGANTEAF

J: TRBJ1-2
V: TRBV30
size: .
CDR3: ACHWGGEGGYT

J: TRBJ2-4
V: TRBV11-2
size: .
CDR3: ASSLEEGGRNIQY

J: TRBJ2-7
V: TRBV10-3
size: .
CDR3: AISEGIAGGTYEQY

J: TRBJ2-2
V: TRBV5-1
size: .
CDR3: ASSRDRRTGELF

J: TRBJ2-5
V: TRBV18
size: .
CDR3: ASSREREYQETQY

J: TRBJ2-2
V: TRBV19
size: .
CDR3: ASKQGSISGELF

J: TRBJ1-5
V: TRBV4-3
size: .
CDR3: ASSRTWGQGNQPQH

J: TRBJ1-2
V: TRBV7-9
size: .
CDR3: ASSLESGFGYT

J: TRBJ2-7
V: TRBV7-2
size: .
CDR3: ASSLATGATYEQY

J: TRBJ2-5
V: TRBV11-1
size: few
CDR3: ASSLVGLAGETQY

J: TRBJ1-4
V: TRBV7-6
size: .
CDR3: ASSLREGEKLF

J: TRBJ1-1
V: TRBV6-6
size: .
CDR3: ASSYWTELNTEAF

J: TRBJ2-2
V: TRBV27
size: .
CDR3: ASSLGGTSGRWDTGELF

J: TRBJ1-2
V: TRBV30
size: .
CDR3: AWTLDRGDYT

J: TRBJ2-2
V: TRBV3-1/TRBV3-2
size: .
CDR3: ASSQVRGATGELF

J: TRBJ1-6
V: TRBV10-3
size: .
CDR3: AISERGGNDGSPLH

J: TRBJ2-2
V: TRBV30
size: .
CDR3: AWSVRWGGRANTGELF

J: TRBJ1-1
V: TRBV30
size: .
CDR3: AWGGPGGVMNTEAF

J: TRBJ1-2
V: TRBV5-1
size: .
CDR3: ASSLAWGGDYGYT

J: TRBJ2-3
V: TRBV6-1
size: many
CDR3: ASSESDDTQY

J: TRBJ2-7
V: TRBV7-3
size: .
CDR3: ASSLGTGSYEQY

J: TRBJ2-1
V: TRBV9
size: .
CDR3: ASSVGTREQF

J: TRBJ1-2
V: TRBV20-1
size: .
CDR3: SARRDYGYT

J: TRBJ1-5
V: TRBV19
size: once
CDR3: ASSNLRGGPRQGAQH

J: TRBJ2-6
V: TRBV6-1
size: few
CDR3: ASSGWDRGSGANVLT

J: TRBJ2-7
V: TRBV27
size: .
CDR3: ASSLSVLGSRLAGTYEQY

J: TRBJ2-6
V: TRBV24-1
size: .
CDR3: ATSGPSGREHRAGANVLT

J: TRBJ2-7
V: TRBV5-1
size: .
CDR3: ASSLEAASSHEQY

J: TRBJ2-7
V: TRBV5-6
size: .
CDR3: ASSLVDPSGTGAEQY

J: TRBJ2-5
V: TRBV19
size: .
CDR3: ASTPTGQETQY

J: TRBJ2-7
V: TRBV11-3
size: .
CDR3: ASSLEGLPSYEQY

J: TRBJ1-2
V: TRBV28
size: .
CDR3: ASRRTGYYGYT

J: TRBJ2-7
V: TRBV6-5
size: .
CDR3: ASGRGNYEQY

J: TRBJ1-2
V: TRBV28
size: .
CDR3: ASSFPLTGAGYT

J: TRBJ1-1
V: TRBV5-4
size: .
CDR3: ASSLRGVNTEAF

J: TRBJ2-1
V: TRBV5-1
size: .
CDR3: ASRGDPGTNYNEQF

J: TRBJ2-7
V: TRBV7-2
size: .
CDR3: ASSLDGQALSYEQY

J: TRBJ2-3
V: TRBV24-1
size: .
CDR3: ATSDSGADTQY

J: TRBJ2-1
V: TRBV6-2/TRBV6-3
size: .
CDR3: ASSFGLENNEQF

J: TRBJ1-2
V: TRBV5-6
size: .
CDR3: ASSQPDRPRGDGYT

J: TRBJ2-5
V: TRBV3-1/TRBV3-2
size: .
CDR3: ASSPGTNQETQY

J: TRBJ2-3
V: TRBV7-2
size: few
CDR3: ASSYAGTSGRWDTQY

J: TRBJ2-1
V: TRBV2
size: .
CDR3: ATSGGVGGNEQF

J: TRBJ1-2
V: TRBV7-3
size: many
CDR3: ASSLGTGGSGYT

J: TRBJ1-1
V: TRBV2
size: .
CDR3: ASRDRDVYTEAF

J: TRBJ2-5
V: TRBV18
size: .
CDR3: ASSPGLAGVLETQY

J: TRBJ1-6
V: TRBV28
size: .
CDR3: ASSSRAARDYNSPLH

J: TRBJ2-7
V: TRBV13
size: .
CDR3: ASSISGRGHEQY

J: TRBJ2-1
V: TRBV27
size: .
CDR3: ASSLSPLAESSYNEQF

J: TRBJ1-4
V: TRBV3-1/TRBV3-2
size: .
CDR3: ASSQVGGNEKLF

J: TRBJ2-7
V: TRBV6-2/TRBV6-3
size: .
CDR3: ASRRDRGYEQY